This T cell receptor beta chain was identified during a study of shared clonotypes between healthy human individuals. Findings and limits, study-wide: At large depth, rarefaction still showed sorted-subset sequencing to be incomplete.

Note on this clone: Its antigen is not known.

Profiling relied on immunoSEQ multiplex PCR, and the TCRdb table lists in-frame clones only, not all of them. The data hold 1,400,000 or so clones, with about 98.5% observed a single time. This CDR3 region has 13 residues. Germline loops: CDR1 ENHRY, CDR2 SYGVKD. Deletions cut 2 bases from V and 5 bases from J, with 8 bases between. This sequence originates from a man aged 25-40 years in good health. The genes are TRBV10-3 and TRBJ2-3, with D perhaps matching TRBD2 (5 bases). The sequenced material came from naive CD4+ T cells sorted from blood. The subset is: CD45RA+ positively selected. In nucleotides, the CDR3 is TGTGCCATCAGTGAGGCAAGCGGAGATACGCAGTATTTT. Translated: CAISEASGDTQYF.